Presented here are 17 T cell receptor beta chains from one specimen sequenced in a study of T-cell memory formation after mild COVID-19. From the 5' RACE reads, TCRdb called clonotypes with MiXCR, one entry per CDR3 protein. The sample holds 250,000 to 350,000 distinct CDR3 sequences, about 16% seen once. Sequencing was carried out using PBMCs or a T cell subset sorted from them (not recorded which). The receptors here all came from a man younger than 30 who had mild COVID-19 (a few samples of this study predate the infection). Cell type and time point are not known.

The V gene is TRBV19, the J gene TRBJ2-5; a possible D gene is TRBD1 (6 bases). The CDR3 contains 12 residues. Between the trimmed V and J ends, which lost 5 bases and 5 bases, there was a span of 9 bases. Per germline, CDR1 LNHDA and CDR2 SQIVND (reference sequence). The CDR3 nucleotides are TGTGCCAGTAGTCCGGGACACGAGACCCAGTACTTC. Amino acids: CASSPGHETQYF.

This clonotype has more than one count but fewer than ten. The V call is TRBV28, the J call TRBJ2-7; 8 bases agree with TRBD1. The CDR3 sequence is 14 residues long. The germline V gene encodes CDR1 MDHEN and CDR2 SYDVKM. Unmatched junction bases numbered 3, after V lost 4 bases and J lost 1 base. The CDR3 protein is CASSSRGLSYEQYV. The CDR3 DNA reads TGTGCCAGCAGTTCCAGGGGGCTGTCCTACGAGCAGTACGTC.

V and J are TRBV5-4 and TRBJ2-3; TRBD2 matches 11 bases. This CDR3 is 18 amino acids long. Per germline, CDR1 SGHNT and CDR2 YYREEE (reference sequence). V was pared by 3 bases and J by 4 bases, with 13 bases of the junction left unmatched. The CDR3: CASSWGASGGTTPDTQYF. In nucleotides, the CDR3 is TGTGCCAGCAGCTGGGGGGCTAGCGGGGGGACTACACCAGATACGCAGTATTTT.

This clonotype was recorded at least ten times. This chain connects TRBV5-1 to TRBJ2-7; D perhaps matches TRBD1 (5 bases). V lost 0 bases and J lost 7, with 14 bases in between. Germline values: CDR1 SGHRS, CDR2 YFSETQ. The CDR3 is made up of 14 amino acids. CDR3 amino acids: CASSLDWGSGEQYF. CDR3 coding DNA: TGCGCCAGCAGCTTGGATTGGGGCTCTGGGGAGCAGTACTTC.

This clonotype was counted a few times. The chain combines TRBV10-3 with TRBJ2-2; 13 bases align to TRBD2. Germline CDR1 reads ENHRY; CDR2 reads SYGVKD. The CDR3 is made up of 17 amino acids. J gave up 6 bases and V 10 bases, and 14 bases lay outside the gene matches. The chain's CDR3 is CATRTSGGPREAGELFF. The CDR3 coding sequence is TGTGCCACCCGGACTAGCGGGGGACCTCGGGAGGCCGGGGAGCTGTTTTTT.

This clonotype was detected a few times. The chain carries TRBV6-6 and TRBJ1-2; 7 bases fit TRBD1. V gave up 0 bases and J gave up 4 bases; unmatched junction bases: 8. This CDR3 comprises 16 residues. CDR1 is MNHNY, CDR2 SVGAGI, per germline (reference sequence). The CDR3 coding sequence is TGTGCCAGCAGTTACTCACTACAGGGGCCGGGCTATGGCTACACCTTC. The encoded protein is CASSYSLQGPGYGYTF.

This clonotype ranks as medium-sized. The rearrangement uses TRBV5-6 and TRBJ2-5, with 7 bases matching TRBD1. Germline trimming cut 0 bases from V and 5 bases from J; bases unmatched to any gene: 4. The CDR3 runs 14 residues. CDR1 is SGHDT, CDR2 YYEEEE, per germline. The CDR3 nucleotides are TGTGCCAGCAGCTTGGGCAGGGGGTATGAGACCCAGTACTTC. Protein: CASSLGRGYETQYF.

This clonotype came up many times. For the CDR3, the DNA is TGCGCCAGCAGCCGGGACCAAAACTTAGGCTACGAGCAGTACTTC. This codes for CASSRDQNLGYEQYF. This rearrangement joins TRBV4-1 to TRBJ2-7; D assignment may be TRBD1 or TRBD2 (5 bases each). Trimming stripped 4 bases from V and 3 bases from J, with 16 bases between. The CDR3 is made up of 15 amino acids. Germline CDR1 is MGHRA and CDR2 is YSYEKL.

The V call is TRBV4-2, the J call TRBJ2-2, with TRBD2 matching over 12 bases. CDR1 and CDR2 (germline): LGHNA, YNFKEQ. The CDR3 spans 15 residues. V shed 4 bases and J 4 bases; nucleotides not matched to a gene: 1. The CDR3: CASSPSGGGTGELFF. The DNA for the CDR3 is TGTGCCAGCAGCCCTAGCGGGGGGGGCACCGGGGAGCTGTTTTTT.

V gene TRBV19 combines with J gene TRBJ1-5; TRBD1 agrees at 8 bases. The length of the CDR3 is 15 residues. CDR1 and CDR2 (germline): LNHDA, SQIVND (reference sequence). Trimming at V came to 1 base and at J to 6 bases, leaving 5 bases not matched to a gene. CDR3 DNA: TGTGCCAGTAGTATAGTCCCAGGGGGCTCTCAGCCCCAGCATTTT. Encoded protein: CASSIVPGGSQPQHF.

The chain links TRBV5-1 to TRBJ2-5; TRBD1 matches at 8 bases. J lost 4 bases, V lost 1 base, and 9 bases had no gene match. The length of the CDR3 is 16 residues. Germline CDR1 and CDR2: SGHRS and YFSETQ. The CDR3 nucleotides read TGCGCCAGCAGCTTGCCCCCCCGACAGGGGTCAGAGACCCAGTACTTC. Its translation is CASSLPPRQGSETQYF.

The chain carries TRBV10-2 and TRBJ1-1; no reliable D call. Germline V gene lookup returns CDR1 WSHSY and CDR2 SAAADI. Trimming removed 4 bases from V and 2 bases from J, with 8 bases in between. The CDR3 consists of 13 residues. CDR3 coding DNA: TGCGCCAGCAGTGTTCGGGGAAACACTGAAGCTTTCTTT. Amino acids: CASSVRGNTEAFF.

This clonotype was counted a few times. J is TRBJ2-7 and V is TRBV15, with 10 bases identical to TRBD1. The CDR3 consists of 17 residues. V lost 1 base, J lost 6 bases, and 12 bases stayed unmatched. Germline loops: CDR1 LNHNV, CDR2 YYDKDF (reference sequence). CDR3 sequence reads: CATSRVVGGTGDAEQYF. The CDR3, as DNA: TGTGCCACCAGCAGAGTAGTTGGGGGGACAGGGGACGCCGAGCAGTACTTC.

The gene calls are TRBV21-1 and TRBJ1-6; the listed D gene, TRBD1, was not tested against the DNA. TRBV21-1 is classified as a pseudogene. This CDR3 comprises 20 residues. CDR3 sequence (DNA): TGTGCCAGCAGCAAGCGGGACGGAAGCCCCGATTACTCCTATAATTCACCCCTCCACTTT. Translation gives CASSKRDGSPDYSYNSPLHF.

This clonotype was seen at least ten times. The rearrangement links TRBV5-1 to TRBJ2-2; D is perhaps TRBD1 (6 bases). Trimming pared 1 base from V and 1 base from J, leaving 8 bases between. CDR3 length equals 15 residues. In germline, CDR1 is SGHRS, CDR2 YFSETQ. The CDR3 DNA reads TGCGCCAGCAGCTTGACAGGGATGAACACCGGGGAGCTGTTTTTT. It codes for CASSLTGMNTGELFF.

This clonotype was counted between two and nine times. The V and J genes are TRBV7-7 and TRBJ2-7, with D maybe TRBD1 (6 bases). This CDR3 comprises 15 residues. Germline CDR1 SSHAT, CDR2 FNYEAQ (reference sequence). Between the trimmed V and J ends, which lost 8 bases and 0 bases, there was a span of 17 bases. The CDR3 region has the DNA TGTGCCAGCGAACCTGAGAGGGGACACTCCTACGAGCAGTACTTC. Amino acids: CASEPERGHSYEQYF.

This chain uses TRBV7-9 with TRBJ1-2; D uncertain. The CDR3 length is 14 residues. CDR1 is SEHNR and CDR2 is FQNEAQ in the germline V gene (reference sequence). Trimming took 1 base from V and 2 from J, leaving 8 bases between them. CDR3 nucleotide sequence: TGTGCCAGCAGCTTAGTACGAGCGAACTATGGCTACACCTTC. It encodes CASSLVRANYGYTF.